This TCR beta chain was obtained from a study of blood T cell repertoires in COVID-19. Overall study context: Acute and convalescent COVID-19 specimens originated in the United States, Italy and Spain. PBMCs, B-cell-depleted T cells, or T cells provided the cDNA or gDNA that made up the material.

Trimming at V came to 4 bases and at J to 5 bases, leaving 4 bases not matched to a gene. The CDR3 extends over 13 amino acids. The germline V gene has CDR1 SEHNR and CDR2 FQNEAQ (reference sequence). Authors' data handling: Reference gene primers were amplified, and this amplification served to estimate nucleated cell counts. Assay: immunoSEQ multiplex PCR; the TCRdb copy retains only in-frame clones and omits some. V and J calls and clone size follow that table, whereas D and trimming were derived from the DNA. The sample holds about 240,000 clones; roughly 79% are singletons and the top ten take around 7%. The Seattle site enrolled patients during active infection and followed them longitudinally.

The material sequenced was peripheral blood. The rearrangement uses TRBV7-9 and TRBJ1-1, with 7 bases aligning to TRBD1. This receptor was taken from a woman at least 80 years old with COVID-19, enrolled during active disease. The CDR3 protein is CASSSSGGTEAFF. CDR3 coding DNA: TGTGCCAGCAGCTCCTCAGGGGGGACTGAAGCTTTCTTT.